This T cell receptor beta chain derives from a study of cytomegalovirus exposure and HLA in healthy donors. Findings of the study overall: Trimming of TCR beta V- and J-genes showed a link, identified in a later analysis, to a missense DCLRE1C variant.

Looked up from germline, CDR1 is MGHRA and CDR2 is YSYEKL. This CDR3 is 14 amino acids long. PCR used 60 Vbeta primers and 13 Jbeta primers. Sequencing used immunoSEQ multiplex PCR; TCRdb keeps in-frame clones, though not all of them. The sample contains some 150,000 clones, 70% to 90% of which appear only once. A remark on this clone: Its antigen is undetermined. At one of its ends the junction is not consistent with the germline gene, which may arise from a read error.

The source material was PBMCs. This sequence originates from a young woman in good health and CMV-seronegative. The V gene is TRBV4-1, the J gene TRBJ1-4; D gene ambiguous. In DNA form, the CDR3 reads TGCGCCAGCAGCGAAGACCAGATTAATGAAAAACTGTTTTTT. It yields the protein CASSEDQINEKLFF.